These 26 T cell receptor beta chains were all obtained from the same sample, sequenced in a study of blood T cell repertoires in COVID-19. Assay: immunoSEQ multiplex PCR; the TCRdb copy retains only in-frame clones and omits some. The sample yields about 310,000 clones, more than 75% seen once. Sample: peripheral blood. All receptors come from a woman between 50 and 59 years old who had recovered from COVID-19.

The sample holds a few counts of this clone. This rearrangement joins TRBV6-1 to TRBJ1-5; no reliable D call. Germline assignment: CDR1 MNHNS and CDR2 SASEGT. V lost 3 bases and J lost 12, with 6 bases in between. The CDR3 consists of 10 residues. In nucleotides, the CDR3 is TGTGCCAGCAGTGATACCGGCCAGCATTTT. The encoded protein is CASSDTGQHF.

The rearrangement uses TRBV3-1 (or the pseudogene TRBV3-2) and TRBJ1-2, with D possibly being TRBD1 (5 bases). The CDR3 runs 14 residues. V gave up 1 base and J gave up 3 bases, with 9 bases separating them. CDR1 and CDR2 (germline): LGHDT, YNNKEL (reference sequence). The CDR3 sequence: CASSQGGRDYGYTF. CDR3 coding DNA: TGTGCCAGCAGCCAAGGCGGCAGGGACTATGGCTACACCTTC.

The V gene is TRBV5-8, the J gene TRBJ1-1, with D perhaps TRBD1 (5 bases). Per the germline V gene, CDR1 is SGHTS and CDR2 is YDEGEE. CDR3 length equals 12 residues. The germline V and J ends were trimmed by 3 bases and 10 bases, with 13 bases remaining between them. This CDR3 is CASSSGVPRAFF. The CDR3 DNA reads TGTGCCAGCAGCTCGGGGGTACCTCGAGCTTTCTTT. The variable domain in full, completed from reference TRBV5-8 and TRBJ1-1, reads EAGVTQSPTHLIKTRGQQATLRCSPISGHTSVYWYQQALGLGLQFLLWYDEGEERNRGNFPPRFSGRQFPNYSSELNVNALELEDSALYLCASSSGVPRAFFGQGTRLTVV.

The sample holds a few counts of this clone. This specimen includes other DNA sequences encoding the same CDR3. The DNA for the CDR3 is TGTGCCAGCAGTTTGGGGGGAAACACCGGGGAGCTGTTTTTT. Its translation: CASSLGGNTGELFF. The rearrangement joins TRBV28 to TRBJ2-2; maybe TRBD2 (6 bases). With 3 bases removed from V and 2 bases from J, the gap between germline ends came to 7 bases. In germline, CDR1 is MDHEN, CDR2 SYDVKM. This CDR3 has 14 amino acids.

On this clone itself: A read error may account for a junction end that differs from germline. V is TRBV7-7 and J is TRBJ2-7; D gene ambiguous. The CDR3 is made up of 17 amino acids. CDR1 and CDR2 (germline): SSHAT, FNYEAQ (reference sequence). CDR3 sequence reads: CASSLLRFTKPNYEQYF. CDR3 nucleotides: TGTGCTAGCAGCTTGCTACGATTCACTAAGCCGAACTACGAGCAGTACTTC.

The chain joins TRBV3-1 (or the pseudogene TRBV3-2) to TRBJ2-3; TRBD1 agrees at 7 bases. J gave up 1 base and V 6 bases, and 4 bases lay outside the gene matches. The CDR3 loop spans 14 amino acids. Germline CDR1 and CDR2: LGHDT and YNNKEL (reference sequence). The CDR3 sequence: CASSSQGGTDTQYF. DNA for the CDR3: TGTGCCAGCAGTTCCCAGGGGGGCACAGATACGCAGTATTTT.

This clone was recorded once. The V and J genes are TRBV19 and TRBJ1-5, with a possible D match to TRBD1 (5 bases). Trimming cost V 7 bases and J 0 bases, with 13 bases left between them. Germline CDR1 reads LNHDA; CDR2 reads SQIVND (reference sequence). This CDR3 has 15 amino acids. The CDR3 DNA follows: TGTGCCAGTACCACAACAGGTTATAGCAATCAGCCCCAGCATTTT. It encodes CASTTTGYSNQPQHF.

The CDR3: CASRGTPNTGELFF. As DNA, the CDR3 is TGTGCCAGCAGGGGGACACCTAACACCGGGGAGCTGTTTTTT. This chain links TRBV9 with TRBJ2-2, with D perhaps TRBD1 (6 bases). The CDR3 loop spans 14 amino acids. The V end lost 5 bases, the J end lost 2 bases, and 10 bases lay between the germline ends. Germline CDR1 SGDLS, CDR2 YYNGEE.

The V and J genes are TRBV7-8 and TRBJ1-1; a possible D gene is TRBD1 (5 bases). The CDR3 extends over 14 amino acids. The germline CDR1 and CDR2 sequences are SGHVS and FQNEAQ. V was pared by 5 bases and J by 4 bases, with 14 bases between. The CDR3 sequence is CASSVDRQGTEAFF. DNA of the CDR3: TGTGCCAGCAGCGTTGACCGCCAGGGCACTGAAGCTTTCTTT.

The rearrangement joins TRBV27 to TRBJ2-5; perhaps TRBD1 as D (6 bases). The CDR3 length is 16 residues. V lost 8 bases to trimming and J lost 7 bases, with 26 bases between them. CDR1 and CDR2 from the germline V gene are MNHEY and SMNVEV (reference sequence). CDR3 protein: CASAAPSQSQGGTQYF. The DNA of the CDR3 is TGTGCCAGCGCGGCCCCGAGCCAAAGTCAAGGGGGGACCCAGTACTTC.

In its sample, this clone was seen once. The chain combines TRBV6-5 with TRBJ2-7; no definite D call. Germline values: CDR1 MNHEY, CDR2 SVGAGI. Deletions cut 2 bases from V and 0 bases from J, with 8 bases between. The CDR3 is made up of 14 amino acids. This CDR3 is CASSYVLSSYEQYF. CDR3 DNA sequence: TGTGCCAGCAGTTACGTTCTCAGCTCCTACGAGCAGTACTTC.

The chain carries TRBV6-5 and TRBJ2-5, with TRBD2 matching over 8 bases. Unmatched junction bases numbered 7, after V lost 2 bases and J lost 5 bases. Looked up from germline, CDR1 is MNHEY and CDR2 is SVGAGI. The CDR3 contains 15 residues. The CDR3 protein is CASSYHSGTSETQYF. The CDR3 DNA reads TGTGCCAGCAGTTACCATTCCGGGACTAGTGAGACCCAGTACTTC.

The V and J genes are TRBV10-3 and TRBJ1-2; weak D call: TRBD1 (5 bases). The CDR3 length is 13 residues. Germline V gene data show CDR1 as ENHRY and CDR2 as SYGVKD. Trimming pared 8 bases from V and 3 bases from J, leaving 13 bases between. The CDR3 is CAIGAREDYGYTF. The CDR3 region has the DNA TGTGCCATCGGAGCCAGGGAGGACTATGGCTACACCTTC.

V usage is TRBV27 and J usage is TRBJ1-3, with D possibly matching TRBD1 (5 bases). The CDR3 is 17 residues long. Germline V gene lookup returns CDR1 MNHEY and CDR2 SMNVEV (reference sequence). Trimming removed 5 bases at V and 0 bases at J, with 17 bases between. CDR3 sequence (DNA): TGTGCCAGCAGTCCGGGGGACGGGCCGCCCTCTGGAAACACCATATATTTT. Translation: CASSPGDGPPSGNTIYF.

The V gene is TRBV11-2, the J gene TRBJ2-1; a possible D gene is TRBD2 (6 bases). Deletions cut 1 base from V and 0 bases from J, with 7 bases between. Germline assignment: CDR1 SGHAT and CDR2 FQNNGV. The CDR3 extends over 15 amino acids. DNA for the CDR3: TGTGCCAGCAGCTTAGGCGGGACCTCCTACAATGAGCAGTTCTTC. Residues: CASSLGGTSYNEQFF.

DNA for the CDR3: TGTGCCAGCAGTTACGAAGGGGGATGGGACACTGAAGCTTTCTTT. Its translation: CASSYEGGWDTEAFF. The rearrangement joins TRBV6-6 to TRBJ1-1; possibly TRBD1 for D (6 bases). Trimming removed 2 bases from V and 3 bases from J, with 13 bases in between. This CDR3 has 15 amino acids. Germline V gene sequence: CDR1 MNHNY, CDR2 SVGAGI (reference sequence).

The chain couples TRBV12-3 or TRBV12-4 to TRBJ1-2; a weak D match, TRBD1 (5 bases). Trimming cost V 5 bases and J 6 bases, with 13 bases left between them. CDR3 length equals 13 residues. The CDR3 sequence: CASSTQGVHGYTF. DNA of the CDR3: TGTGCCAGCAGTACTCAGGGTGTCCATGGCTACACCTTC.

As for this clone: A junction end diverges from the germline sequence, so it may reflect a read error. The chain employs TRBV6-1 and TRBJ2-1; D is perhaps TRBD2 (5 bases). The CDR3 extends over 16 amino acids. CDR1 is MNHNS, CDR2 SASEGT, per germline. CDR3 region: CASSEDGLSSYNEQFF. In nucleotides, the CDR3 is TGTGCCAGCAGCGAAGACGGACTTAGCTCCTACAATGAGCAGTTCTTC.

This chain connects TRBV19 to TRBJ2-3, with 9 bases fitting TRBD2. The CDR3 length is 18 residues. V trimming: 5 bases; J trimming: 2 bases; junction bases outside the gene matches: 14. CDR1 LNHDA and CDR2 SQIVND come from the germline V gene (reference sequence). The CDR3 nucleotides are TGTGCCAGTAGTCCCTCAGAGGGACTAGCAGGATTCACAGATACGCAGTATTTT. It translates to CASSPSEGLAGFTDTQYF. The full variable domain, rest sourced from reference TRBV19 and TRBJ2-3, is DGGITQSPKYLFRKEGQNVTLSCEQNLNHDAMYWYRQDPGQGLRLIYYSQIVNDFQKGDIAEGYSVSREKKESFPLTVTSAQKNPTAFYLCASSPSEGLAGFTDTQYFGPGTRLTVL.

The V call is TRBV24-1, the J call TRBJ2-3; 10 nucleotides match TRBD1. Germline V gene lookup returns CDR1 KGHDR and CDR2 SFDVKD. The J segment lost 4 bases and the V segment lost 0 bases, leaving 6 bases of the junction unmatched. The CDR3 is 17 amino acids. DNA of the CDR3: TGTGCCACCAGTGATTTGGGAGGGACAGGGGACCCAGATACGCAGTATTTT. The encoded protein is CATSDLGGTGDPDTQYF.

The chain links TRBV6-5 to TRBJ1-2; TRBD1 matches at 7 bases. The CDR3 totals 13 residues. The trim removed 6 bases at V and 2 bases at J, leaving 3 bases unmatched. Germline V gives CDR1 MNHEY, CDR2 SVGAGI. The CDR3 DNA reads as TGTGCCAGCAGCAAGGACAGGAACTATGGCTACACCTTC. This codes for CASSKDRNYGYTF.

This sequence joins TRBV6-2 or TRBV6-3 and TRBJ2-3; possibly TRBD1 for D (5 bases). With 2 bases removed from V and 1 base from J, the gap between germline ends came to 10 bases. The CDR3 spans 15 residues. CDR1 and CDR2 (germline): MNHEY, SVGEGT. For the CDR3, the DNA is TGTGCCAGCAGTTACAGGGGATGGGGCACAGATACGCAGTATTTT. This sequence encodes CASSYRGWGTDTQYF.

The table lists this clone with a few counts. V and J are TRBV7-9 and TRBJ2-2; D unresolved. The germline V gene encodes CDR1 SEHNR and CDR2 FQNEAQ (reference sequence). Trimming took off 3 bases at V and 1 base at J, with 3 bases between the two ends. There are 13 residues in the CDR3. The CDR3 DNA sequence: TGTGCCAGCAGCTTCGTGAACACCGGGGAGCTGTTTTTT. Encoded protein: CASSFVNTGELFF.

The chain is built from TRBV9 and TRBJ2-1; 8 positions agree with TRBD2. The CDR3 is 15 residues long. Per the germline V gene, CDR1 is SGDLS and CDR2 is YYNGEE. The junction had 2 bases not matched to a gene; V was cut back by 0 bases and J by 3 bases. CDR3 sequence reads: CASSVASGYYNEQFF. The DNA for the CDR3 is TGTGCCAGCAGCGTAGCTAGCGGGTACTACAATGAGCAGTTCTTC.

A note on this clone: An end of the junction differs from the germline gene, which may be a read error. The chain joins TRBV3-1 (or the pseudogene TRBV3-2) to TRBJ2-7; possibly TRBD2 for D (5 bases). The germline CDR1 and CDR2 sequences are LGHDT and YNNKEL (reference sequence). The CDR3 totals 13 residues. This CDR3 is CASSQVSSGVRVF. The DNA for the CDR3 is TGTGCCAGCAGCCAAGTATCTTCCGGGGTACGGGTATTC.

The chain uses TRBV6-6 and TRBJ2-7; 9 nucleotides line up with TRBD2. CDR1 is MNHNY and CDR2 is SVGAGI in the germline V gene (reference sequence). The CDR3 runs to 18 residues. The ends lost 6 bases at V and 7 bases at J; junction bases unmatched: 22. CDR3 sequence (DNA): TGTGCCAGCAGCCGAGGGACCCCGGGACTAGCAACCCGGGTGGAGCAGTACTTC. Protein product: CASSRGTPGLATRVEQYF.